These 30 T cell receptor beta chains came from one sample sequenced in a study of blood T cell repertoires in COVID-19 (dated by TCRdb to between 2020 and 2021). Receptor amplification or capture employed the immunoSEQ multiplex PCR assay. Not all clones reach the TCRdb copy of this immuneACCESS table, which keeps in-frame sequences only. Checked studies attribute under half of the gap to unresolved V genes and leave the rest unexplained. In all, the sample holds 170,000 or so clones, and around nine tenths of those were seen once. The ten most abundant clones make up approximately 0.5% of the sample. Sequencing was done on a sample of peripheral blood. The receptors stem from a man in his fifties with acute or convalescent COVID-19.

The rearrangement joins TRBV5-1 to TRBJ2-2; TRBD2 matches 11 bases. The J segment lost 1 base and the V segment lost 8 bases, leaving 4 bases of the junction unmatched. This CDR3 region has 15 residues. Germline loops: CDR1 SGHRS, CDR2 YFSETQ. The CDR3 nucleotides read TGCGCCAGACCGGGACTAGCGGTGAACACCGGGGAGCTGTTTTTT. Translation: CARPGLAVNTGELFF.

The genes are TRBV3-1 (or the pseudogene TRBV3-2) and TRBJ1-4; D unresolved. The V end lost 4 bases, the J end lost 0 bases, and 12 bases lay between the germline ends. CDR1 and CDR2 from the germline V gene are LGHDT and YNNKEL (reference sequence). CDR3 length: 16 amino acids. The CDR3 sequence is CASSPRRTATNEKLFF. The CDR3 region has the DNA TGTGCCAGCAGCCCCCGACGGACTGCAACTAATGAAAAACTGTTTTTT.

CDR3 region: CASSYRGLINTEAFF. The CDR3 DNA sequence: TGTGCCAGCAGTTACAGGGGGCTGATTAACACTGAAGCTTTCTTT. V is TRBV27 and J is TRBJ1-1, with TRBD1 matching 9 bases. The trim removed 4 bases at V and 2 bases at J, leaving 5 bases unmatched. This CDR3 is built from 15 residues. Germline CDR1 and CDR2: MNHEY and SMNVEV (reference sequence).

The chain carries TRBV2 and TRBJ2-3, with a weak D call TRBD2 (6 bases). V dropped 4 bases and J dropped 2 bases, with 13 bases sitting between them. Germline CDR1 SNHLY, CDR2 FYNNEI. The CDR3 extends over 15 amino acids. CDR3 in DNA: TGTGCCAGCAGTGGTCGGGCGGGAATCACAGATACGCAGTATTTT. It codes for CASSGRAGITDTQYF.

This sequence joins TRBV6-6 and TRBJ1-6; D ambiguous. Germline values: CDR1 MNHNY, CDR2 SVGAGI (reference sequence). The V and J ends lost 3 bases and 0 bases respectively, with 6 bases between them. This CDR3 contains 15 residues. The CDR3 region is CASSYEGSYNSPLHF. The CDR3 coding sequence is TGTGCCAGCAGTTATGAGGGCTCCTATAATTCACCCCTCCACTTT.

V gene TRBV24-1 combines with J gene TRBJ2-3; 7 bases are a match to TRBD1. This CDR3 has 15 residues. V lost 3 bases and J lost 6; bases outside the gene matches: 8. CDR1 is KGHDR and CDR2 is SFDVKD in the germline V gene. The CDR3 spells CATSDRKGAVDTQYF. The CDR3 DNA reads TGTGCCACCAGTGATCGCAAGGGGGCTGTGGATACGCAGTATTTT.

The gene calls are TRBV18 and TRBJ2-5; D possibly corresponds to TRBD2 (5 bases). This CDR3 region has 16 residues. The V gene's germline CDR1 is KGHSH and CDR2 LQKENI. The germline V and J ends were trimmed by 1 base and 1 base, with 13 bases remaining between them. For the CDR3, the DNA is TGTGCCAGCTCACCACGGGTGACTACCCTCCAAGAGACCCAGTACTTC. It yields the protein CASSPRVTTLQETQYF.

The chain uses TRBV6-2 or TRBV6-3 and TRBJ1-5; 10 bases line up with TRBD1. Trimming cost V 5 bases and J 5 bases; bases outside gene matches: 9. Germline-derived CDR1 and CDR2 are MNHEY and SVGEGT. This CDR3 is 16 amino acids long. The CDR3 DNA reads TGTGCCAGCAGTATAGACAGGGGGCCGGGGGATCAGCCCCAGCATTTT. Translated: CASSIDRGPGDQPQHF.

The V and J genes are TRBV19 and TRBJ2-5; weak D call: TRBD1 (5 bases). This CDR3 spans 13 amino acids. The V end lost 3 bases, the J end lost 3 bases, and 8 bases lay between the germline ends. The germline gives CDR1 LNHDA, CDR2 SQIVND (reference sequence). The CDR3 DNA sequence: TGTGCCAGTAGTATTAGCAGGGAAGAGACCCAGTACTTC. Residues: CASSISREETQYF.

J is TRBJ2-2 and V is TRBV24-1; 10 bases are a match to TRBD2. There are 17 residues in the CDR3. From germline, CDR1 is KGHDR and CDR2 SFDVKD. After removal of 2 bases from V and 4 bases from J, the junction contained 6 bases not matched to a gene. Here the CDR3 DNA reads TGTGCCACCAGTGATTCCCCCCTAGCGGGAGTCACCGGGGAGCTGTTTTTT. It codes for CATSDSPLAGVTGELFF.

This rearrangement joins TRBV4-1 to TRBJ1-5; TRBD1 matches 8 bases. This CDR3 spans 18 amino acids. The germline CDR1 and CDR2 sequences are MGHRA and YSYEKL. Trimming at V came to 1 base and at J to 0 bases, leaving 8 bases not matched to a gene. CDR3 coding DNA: TGCGCCAGCAGCCAAGTACCGGCAGGGGGCCATAGCAATCAGCCCCAGCATTTT. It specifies CASSQVPAGGHSNQPQHF.

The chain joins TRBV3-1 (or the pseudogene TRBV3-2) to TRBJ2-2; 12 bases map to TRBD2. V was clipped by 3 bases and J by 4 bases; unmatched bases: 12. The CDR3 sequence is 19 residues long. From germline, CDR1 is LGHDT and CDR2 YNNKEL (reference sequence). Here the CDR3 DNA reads TGTGCCAGCAGCCAGACGGTAAAGTTACTAGCGGGGGGCACCGGGGAGCTGTTTTTT. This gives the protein CASSQTVKLLAGGTGELFF.

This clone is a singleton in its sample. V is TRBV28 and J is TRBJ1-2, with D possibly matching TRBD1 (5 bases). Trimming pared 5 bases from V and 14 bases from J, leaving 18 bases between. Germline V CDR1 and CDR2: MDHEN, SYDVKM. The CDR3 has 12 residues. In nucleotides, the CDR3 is TGTGCCAGCAGTACTGGGGGGACCCAGAGGACCTTC. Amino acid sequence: CASSTGGTQRTF.

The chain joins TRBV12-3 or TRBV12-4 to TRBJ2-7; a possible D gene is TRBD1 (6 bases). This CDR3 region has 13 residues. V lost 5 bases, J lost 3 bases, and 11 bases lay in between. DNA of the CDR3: TGTGCCAGCAGTGCCGGGACAAACTACGAGCAGTACTTC. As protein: CASSAGTNYEQYF.

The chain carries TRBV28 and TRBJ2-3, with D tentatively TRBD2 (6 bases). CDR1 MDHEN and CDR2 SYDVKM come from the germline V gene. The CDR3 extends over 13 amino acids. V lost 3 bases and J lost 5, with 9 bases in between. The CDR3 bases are TGTGCCAGCAGTTTTGCGGGGCAAGATACGCAGTATTTT. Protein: CASSFAGQDTQYF.

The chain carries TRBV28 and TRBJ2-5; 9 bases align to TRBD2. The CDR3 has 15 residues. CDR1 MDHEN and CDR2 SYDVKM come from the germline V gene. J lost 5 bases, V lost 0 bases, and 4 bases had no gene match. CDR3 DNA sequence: TGTGCCAGCAGTTTATGGAGCGGGGGGAGGGAGACCCAGTACTTC. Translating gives CASSLWSGGRETQYF.

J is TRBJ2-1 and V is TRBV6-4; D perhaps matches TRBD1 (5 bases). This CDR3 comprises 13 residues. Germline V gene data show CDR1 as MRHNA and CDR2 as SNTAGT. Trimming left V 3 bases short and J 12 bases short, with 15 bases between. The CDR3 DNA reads TGTGCCAGCAGTGAGGTAGGGGCAGCCGGGCAGTTCTTC. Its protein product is CASSEVGAAGQFF.

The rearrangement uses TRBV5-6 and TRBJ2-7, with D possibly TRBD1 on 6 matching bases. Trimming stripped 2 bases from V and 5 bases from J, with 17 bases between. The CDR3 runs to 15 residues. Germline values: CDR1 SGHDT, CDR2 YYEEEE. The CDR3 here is CASSFWGRGGHEQYF. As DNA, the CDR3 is TGTGCCAGCAGCTTTTGGGGCAGGGGTGGGCACGAGCAGTACTTC.

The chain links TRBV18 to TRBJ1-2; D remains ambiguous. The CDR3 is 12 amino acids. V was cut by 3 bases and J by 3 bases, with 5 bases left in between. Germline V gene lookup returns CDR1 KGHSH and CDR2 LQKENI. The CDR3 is CASSPPDYGYTF. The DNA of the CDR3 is TGTGCCAGCTCACCTCCCGACTATGGCTACACCTTC.

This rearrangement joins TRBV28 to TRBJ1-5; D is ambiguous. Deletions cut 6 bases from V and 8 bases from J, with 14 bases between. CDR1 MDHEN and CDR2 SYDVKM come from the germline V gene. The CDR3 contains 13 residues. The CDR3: CASSPDLLEPQHF. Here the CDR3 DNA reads TGTGCCAGCAGCCCGGATCTCCTAGAGCCCCAGCATTTT.

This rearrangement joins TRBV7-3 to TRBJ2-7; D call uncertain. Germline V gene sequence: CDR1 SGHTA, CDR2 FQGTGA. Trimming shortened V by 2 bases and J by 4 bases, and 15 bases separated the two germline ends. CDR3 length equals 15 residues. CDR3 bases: TGTGCCAGCAGCTTATCCCCCGCGACACCTTACGAGCAGTACTTC. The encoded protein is CASSLSPATPYEQYF.

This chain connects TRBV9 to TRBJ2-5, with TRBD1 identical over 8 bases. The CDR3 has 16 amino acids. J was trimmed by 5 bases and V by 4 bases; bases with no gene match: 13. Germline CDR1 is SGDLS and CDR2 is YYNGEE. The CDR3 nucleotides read TGTGCCAGCAGCCCCCCGGGCAGGGGGCTAACGGAGACCCAGTACTTC. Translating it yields CASSPPGRGLTETQYF.

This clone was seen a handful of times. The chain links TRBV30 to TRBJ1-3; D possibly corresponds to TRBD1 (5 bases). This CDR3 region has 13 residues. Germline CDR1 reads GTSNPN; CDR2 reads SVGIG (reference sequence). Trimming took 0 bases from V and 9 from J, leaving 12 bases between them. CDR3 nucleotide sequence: TGTGCCTGGAGTGTACTTCAGGGCACCACCATATATTTT. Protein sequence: CAWSVLQGTTIYF.

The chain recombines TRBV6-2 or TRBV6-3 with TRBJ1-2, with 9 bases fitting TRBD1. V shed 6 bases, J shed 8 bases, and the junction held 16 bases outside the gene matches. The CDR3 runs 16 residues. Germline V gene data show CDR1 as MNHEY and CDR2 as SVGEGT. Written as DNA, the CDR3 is TGTGCCAGCAGCGGACCTAACCAGGGACAGGGAGGAGGCTACACCTTC. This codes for CASSGPNQGQGGGYTF.

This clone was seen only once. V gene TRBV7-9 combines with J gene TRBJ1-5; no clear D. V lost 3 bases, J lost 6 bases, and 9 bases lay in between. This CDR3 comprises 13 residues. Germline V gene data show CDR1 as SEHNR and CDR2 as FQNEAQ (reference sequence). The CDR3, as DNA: TGTGCCAGCAGCTTCGGGGTCCTTCAGCCCCAGCATTTT. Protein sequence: CASSFGVLQPQHF.

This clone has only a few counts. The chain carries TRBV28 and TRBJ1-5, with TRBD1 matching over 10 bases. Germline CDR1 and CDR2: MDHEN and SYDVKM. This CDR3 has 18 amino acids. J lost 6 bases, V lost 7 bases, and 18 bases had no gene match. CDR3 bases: TGTGCCAGCAAAAAAACTCCCGGGAGGACAGGGGGGGTTCAGCCCCAGCATTTT. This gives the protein CASKKTPGRTGGVQPQHF.

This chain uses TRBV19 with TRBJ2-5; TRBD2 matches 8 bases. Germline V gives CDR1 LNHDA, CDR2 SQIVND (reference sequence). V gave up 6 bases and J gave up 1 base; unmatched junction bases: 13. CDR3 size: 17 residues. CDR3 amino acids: CASRGPRAGESQETQYF. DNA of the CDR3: TGTGCCAGTAGAGGACCTAGAGCGGGGGAGAGCCAAGAGACCCAGTACTTC. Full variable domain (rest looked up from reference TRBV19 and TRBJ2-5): DGGITQSPKYLFRKEGQNVTLSCEQNLNHDAMYWYRQDPGQGLRLIYYSQIVNDFQKGDIAEGYSVSREKKESFPLTVTSAQKNPTAFYLCASRGPRAGESQETQYFGPGTRLLVL.

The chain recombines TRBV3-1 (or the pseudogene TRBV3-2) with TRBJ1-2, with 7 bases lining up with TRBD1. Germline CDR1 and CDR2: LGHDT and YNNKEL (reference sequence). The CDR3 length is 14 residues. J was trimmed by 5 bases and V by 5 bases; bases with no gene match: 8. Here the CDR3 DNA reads TGTGCCAGCAGCACGACAGGGAGAGGGTATGGCTACACCTTC. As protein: CASSTTGRGYGYTF.

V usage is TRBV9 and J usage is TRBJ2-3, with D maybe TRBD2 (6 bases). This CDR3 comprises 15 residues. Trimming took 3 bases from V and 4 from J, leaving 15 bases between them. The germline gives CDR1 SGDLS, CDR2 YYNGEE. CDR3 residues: CASSDGGDPSDTQYF. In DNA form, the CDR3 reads TGTGCCAGCAGCGATGGCGGGGATCCGTCAGATACGCAGTATTTT. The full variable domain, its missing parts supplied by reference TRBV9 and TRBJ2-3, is DSGVTQTPKHLITATGQRVTLRCSPRSGDLSVYWYQQSLDQGLQFLIQYYNGEERAKGNILERFSAQQFPDLHSELNLSSLELGDSALYFCASSDGGDPSDTQYFGPGTRLTVL.

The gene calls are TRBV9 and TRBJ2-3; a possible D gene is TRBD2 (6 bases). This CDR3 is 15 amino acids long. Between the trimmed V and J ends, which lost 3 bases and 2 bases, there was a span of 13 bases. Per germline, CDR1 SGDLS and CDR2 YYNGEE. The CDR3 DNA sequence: TGTGCCAGCAGCGCCAGGGCGGGGCCCACAGATACGCAGTATTTT. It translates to CASSARAGPTDTQYF.